One sample yielded the 20 T cell receptor beta chains listed below, sequenced in a study of blood T cell repertoires in COVID-19. Profiling relied on immunoSEQ multiplex PCR, and the TCRdb table lists in-frame clones only, not all of them. The sample carries under 200,000 clones, 84% recorded once. Sequences were obtained from PBMCs or T cells enriched from blood (not recorded which). All receptors come from a man over 45 who had recovered from COVID-19.

V gene TRBV18 combines with J gene TRBJ1-2; 7 positions match TRBD1. The J segment lost 4 bases and the V segment lost 4 bases, leaving 6 bases of the junction unmatched. The V gene's germline CDR1 is KGHSH and CDR2 LQKENI. There are 14 residues in the CDR3. Here the CDR3 reads CASSLGQATYGYTF. CDR3 DNA: TGTGCCAGCTCACTCGGACAGGCCACCTATGGCTACACCTTC.

The chain carries TRBV15 and TRBJ2-1, with D tentatively TRBD1 (8 bases). The CDR3 is 19 amino acids. Trimming cost V 0 bases and J 4 bases, with 22 bases left between them. Germline CDR1 LNHNV, CDR2 YYDKDF (reference sequence). CDR3 region: CATSREGGQGAKLYNEQFF. DNA for the CDR3: TGTGCCACCAGCAGAGAGGGAGGGCAGGGGGCGAAACTATACAATGAGCAGTTCTTC.

The chain has TRBV6-6 and TRBJ2-5; possible D gene TRBD2, 6 bases. The germline V and J ends were trimmed by 7 bases and 5 bases, with 14 bases remaining between them. Germline assignment: CDR1 MNHNY and CDR2 SVGAGI (reference sequence). CDR3 length: 13 residues. The chain's CDR3 is CASNGGGGETQYF. In nucleotides, the CDR3 is TGTGCCAGCAACGGGGGAGGAGGTGAGACCCAGTACTTC.

The chain recombines TRBV10-3 with TRBJ1-4; D is possibly TRBD1 (5 bases). This CDR3 comprises 14 residues. Germline loops: CDR1 ENHRY, CDR2 SYGVKD. With 3 bases removed from V and 4 bases from J, the gap between germline ends came to 9 bases. The CDR3 DNA is TGTGCCATCAGTGATTCGACAGTTAATGAAAAACTGTTTTTT. This encodes CAISDSTVNEKLFF.

The chain employs TRBV5-1 and TRBJ1-2; 7 bases agree with TRBD1. V dropped 4 bases and J dropped 5; count of bases not matched to a gene: 11. CDR3 length equals 15 residues. Germline V CDR1 and CDR2: SGHRS, YFSETQ. The CDR3 DNA is TGCGCCAGCAGCCCCGACAGGGTGGCTCGGTATGGCTACACCTTC. The encoded protein is CASSPDRVARYGYTF. Filled out from reference TRBV5-1 and TRBJ1-2, the complete variable domain reads KAGVTQTPRYLIKTRGQQVTLSCSPISGHRSVSWYQQTPGQGLQFLFEYFSETQRNKGNFPGRFSGRQFSNSRSEMNVSTLELGDSALYLCASSPDRVARYGYTFGSGTRLTVV.

This clone has just one count. The CDR3 coding sequence is TGTGCCAGCAGCCAAACAGGTAATGAGCAGTTCTTC. Encoded protein: CASSQTGNEQFF. The chain joins TRBV3-1 (or the pseudogene TRBV3-2) to TRBJ2-1; D might be TRBD1 (5 bases). The CDR3 runs to 12 residues. CDR1 LGHDT and CDR2 YNNKEL come from the germline V gene (reference sequence). Trimming pared 2 bases from V and 7 bases from J, leaving 6 bases between.

As DNA, the CDR3 is TGTGCCAGTAGTATGGGGACAAGACAGCCCCAGCATTTT. Its translation: CASSMGTRQPQHF. The chain links TRBV19 to TRBJ1-5; TRBD1 is a possible D gene (6 bases). Deletions cut 3 bases from V and 7 bases from J, with 10 bases between. Germline assignment: CDR1 LNHDA and CDR2 SQIVND (reference sequence). The CDR3 length is 13 residues.

V gene TRBV5-1 combines with J gene TRBJ2-1; 10 positions match TRBD2. The CDR3 has 15 amino acids. Germline CDR1 SGHRS, CDR2 YFSETQ. After removal of 2 bases from V and 7 bases from J, the junction contained 6 bases not matched to a gene. DNA for the CDR3: TGCGCCAGCAGCTTAGGAGCGGGGGGGCTAAATGAGCAGTTCTTC. Protein sequence: CASSLGAGGLNEQFF.

The chain has TRBV9 and TRBJ2-2; TRBD2 agrees at 8 bases. V lost 6 bases and J lost 2; bases outside the gene matches: 6. Per the germline V gene, CDR1 is SGDLS and CDR2 is YYNGEE. The CDR3 loop spans 15 amino acids. Here the CDR3 DNA reads TGTGCCAGCACGAGCCGGGGGGGCAACACCGGGGAGCTGTTTTTT. It yields the protein CASTSRGGNTGELFF.

The table lists this clone with a count of one. The V call is TRBV18, the J call TRBJ2-3, with 11 positions matching TRBD2. V dropped 3 bases and J dropped 11; count of bases not matched to a gene: 4. CDR3 length equals 13 residues. Germline V gene data show CDR1 as KGHSH and CDR2 as LQKENI. CDR3 protein: CASSPGTSGEQYF. CDR3 DNA: TGTGCCAGCTCACCCGGGACTAGCGGTGAGCAGTATTTT.

This clone is a singleton in its sample. V gene TRBV5-1 combines with J gene TRBJ1-1; possibly TRBD1 for D (5 bases). Germline V gene sequence: CDR1 SGHRS, CDR2 YFSETQ. The CDR3 has 17 amino acids. V was cut by 3 bases and J by 0 bases, with 18 bases left in between. The CDR3 DNA reads TGCGCCAGCAGCTCTCCGCGGGGGGACGGCCTGAACACTGAAGCTTTCTTT. Translated, it gives CASSSPRGDGLNTEAFF.

The chain joins TRBV18 to TRBJ2-3; 9 nucleotides match TRBD2. The CDR3 spans 14 residues. Germline assignment: CDR1 KGHSH and CDR2 LQKENI. Losses at the gene ends were 8 bases for V and 6 bases for J; bases not matched to a gene: 9. The CDR3: CASETSGGYDTQYF. In DNA, the CDR3 is TGTGCCAGCGAGACTAGCGGAGGGTATGATACGCAGTATTTT.

The chain is built from TRBV5-1 and TRBJ1-1; tentatively, D is TRBD1 (6 bases). The V end was cut by 3 bases, the J end by 2 bases, with 17 bases between. Per germline, CDR1 SGHRS and CDR2 YFSETQ. The CDR3 is made up of 16 amino acids. The CDR3 region has the DNA TGCGCCAGCAGCTCAAGCCTCAAGACAGGAAACACTGAAGCTTTCTTT. Its protein product is CASSSSLKTGNTEAFF. The full variable domain, with the rest looked up from reference TRBV5-1 and TRBJ1-1, is KAGVTQTPRYLIKTRGQQVTLSCSPISGHRSVSWYQQTPGQGLQFLFEYFSETQRNKGNFPGRFSGRQFSNSRSEMNVSTLELGDSALYLCASSSSLKTGNTEAFFGQGTRLTVV.

The CDR3 DNA is TGTGCCAGCAGTTTAGAACTTTACGAGCAGTACTTC. Translated, it gives CASSLELYEQYF. The rearrangement joins TRBV12-3 or TRBV12-4 to TRBJ2-7; no reliable D call. The CDR3 totals 12 residues. Trimming cost V 1 base and J 4 bases, with 5 bases left between them.

The rearrangement links TRBV7-9 to TRBJ2-5; 11 nucleotides align to TRBD2. Germline CDR1 SEHNR, CDR2 FQNEAQ (reference sequence). Trimming at V came to 7 bases and at J to 5 bases, leaving 12 bases not matched to a gene. This CDR3 comprises 16 residues. CDR3 loop: CASILGTSGPGETQYF. DNA of the CDR3: TGTGCCAGCATCTTGGGGACTAGCGGCCCTGGGGAGACCCAGTACTTC. Filled out from reference TRBV7-9 and TRBJ2-5, the complete variable domain reads DTGVSQNPRHKITKRGQNVTFRCDPISEHNRLYWYRQTLGQGPEFLTYFQNEAQLEKSRLLSDRFSAERPKGSFSTLEIQRTEQGDSAMYLCASILGTSGPGETQYFGPGTRLLVL.

The J gene is TRBJ1-2, the V gene TRBV30; TRBD1 matches at 12 bases. Trimming at V came to 5 bases and at J to 8 bases, leaving 9 bases not matched to a gene. Germline V lookup: CDR1 GTSNPN, CDR2 SVGIG (reference sequence). The length of the CDR3 is 14 residues. Here the CDR3 reads CAWLPGQGARGYTF. The CDR3 coding sequence is TGTGCCTGGCTTCCGGGACAGGGGGCGAGGGGCTACACCTTC.

This clone was counted a few times. This chain uses TRBV6-5 with TRBJ1-1; D possibly corresponds to TRBD1 (5 bases). Looked up from germline, CDR1 is MNHEY and CDR2 is SVGAGI. The length of the CDR3 is 14 residues. Deletions cut 2 bases from V and 1 base from J, with 8 bases between. The CDR3 protein is CASSYVQENTEAFF. CDR3 DNA sequence: TGTGCCAGCAGTTACGTACAGGAGAACACTGAAGCTTTCTTT.

This clone was counted between two and nine times. The genes are TRBV7-8 and TRBJ1-2; 10 nucleotides align to TRBD1. Trimming took 1 base from V and 7 from J; bases not matched to a gene: 6. CDR1 and CDR2 (germline): SGHVS, FQNEAQ. The length of the CDR3 is 15 residues. The CDR3 here is CASSLGGDRGSGYTF. The DNA for the CDR3 is TGTGCCAGCAGCTTAGGGGGGGACAGGGGTAGTGGCTACACCTTC. The full variable domain, its missing parts supplied by reference TRBV7-8 and TRBJ1-2, is GAGVSQSPRYKVAKRGQDVALRCDPISGHVSLFWYQQALGQGPEFLTYFQNEAQLDKSGLPSDRFFAERPEGSVSTLKIQRTQQEDSAVYLCASSLGGDRGSGYTFGSGTRLTVV.

This clone was picked up a small number of times. The chain is built from TRBV6-1 and TRBJ2-5; TRBD2 matches at 12 bases. This CDR3 has 20 amino acids. Germline V gene data show CDR1 as MNHNS and CDR2 as SASEGT. V dropped 0 bases and J dropped 4; count of bases not matched to a gene: 15. Here the CDR3 reads CASSEARAIASGGARETQYF. The CDR3 DNA reads TGTGCCAGCAGTGAAGCGAGAGCAATTGCTAGCGGGGGGGCAAGAGAGACCCAGTACTTC.

The rearrangement joins TRBV7-2 to TRBJ1-1, with D maybe TRBD1 (6 bases). Germline CDR1 reads SGHTA; CDR2 reads FQGNSA. The V end lost 5 bases, the J end lost 3 bases, and 16 bases lay between the germline ends. This CDR3 contains 15 residues. The CDR3, as DNA: TGTGCCAGCAGCACACCCCCAGGGGAAGACACTGAAGCTTTCTTT. Translated, it gives CASSTPPGEDTEAFF.